Listed below are T cell receptor beta chains from one sample, sequenced in a study of cytomegalovirus exposure and HLA in healthy donors. Method: immunoSEQ multiplex PCR; TCRdb's copy keeps in-frame clones and lacks some. The sample holds approximately 72,000 clones, about 72% seen once. Sequenced sample: PBMCs. The receptors were gathered from a man aged 35 to 55 in good health and CMV-seropositive. CDR3s include the opening cysteine and the closing phenylalanine or tryptophan. D genes are given only for firm matches. Some rows mark clone size as missing; the rest say once, few, many or name a class of expanded clone.

clone_size	d_call	v_call	j_call	cdr3_aa	cdr3_nt
-	-	TRBV19	TRBJ1-5	CASRSNQGRQPQHF	TGTGCCAGTAGATCAAATCAGGGTCGGCAGCCCCAGCATTTT
-	TRBD1	TRBV6-1	TRBJ2-1	CASSLPGGAYNEQFF	TGTGCCAGCAGTCTGCCAGGGGGTGCATACAATGAGCAGTTCTTC
once	TRBD1	TRBV6-4	TRBJ2-7	CASSSEGDRGLEQYF	TGTGCCAGCAGCTCTGAAGGGGACAGGGGGCTCGAGCAGTACTTC
-	-	TRBV12-5	TRBJ2-7	CASGLALSEQYF	TGTGCTAGTGGTTTGGCACTGAGCGAGCAGTACTTC
few	-	TRBV9	TRBJ1-3	CASSPPGGTIYF	TGTGCCAGCAGCCCCCCCGGCGGCACCATATATTTT
few	-	TRBV5-6	TRBJ2-5	CASSPASVETQYF	TGTGCCAGCAGCCCAGCTAGCGTCGAGACCCAGTACTTC
once	-	TRBV10-1	TRBJ1-1	CASSPSLGTGTEAFF	TGCGCCAGCAGTCCATCTCTGGGCACCGGCACTGAAGCTTTCTTT
-	-	TRBV5-4	TRBJ1-2	CASSLVGQGPPGYTF	TGTGCCAGCAGCTTGGTCGGGCAGGGTCCCCCGGGCTACACCTTC
-	-	TRBV6-5	TRBJ2-2	CASSPAAGQTGELFF	TGTGCCAGCAGTCCGGCCGCGGGACAGACCGGGGAGCTGTTTTTT
-	-	TRBV6-1	TRBJ1-1	CASSEGWGGGETEAFF	TGTGCCAGCAGTGAAGGGTGGGGGGGAGGGGAGACTGAAGCTTTCTTT
-	-	TRBV21-1	TRBJ2-3	CASSNPSGGADTQYF	TGTGCCAGCAGCAACCCTAGCGGAGGGGCAGATACGCAGTATTTT
-	-	TRBV28	TRBJ1-1	CASSFILAGNTEAFF	TGTGCCAGCAGTTTTATTCTAGCGGGGAACACTGAAGCTTTCTTT
few	-	TRBV10-3	TRBJ2-3	CAISESQAADTQYF	TGTGCCATCAGTGAGTCTCAGGCCGCGGATACGCAGTATTTT
-	TRBD1	TRBV6-6	TRBJ1-4	CASRDRGVQGEKLFF	TGTGCCAGCAGGGACAGGGGAGTCCAAGGTGAAAAACTGTTTTTT
-	TRBD2	TRBV5-3	TRBJ2-1	CARSLAGLASPYNEQFF	TGTGCCAGAAGCTTGGCCGGACTAGCCTCCCCCTACAATGAGCAGTTCTTC
few	TRBD1	TRBV30	TRBJ2-3	CAWEPGQTTDTQYF	TGTGCCTGGGAGCCGGGACAGACAACAGATACGCAGTATTTT
-	TRBD1	TRBV10-3	TRBJ2-7	CAISARTGNSYEQYF	TGTGCCATCAGTGCCCGGACAGGGAACTCCTACGAGCAGTACTTC
-	TRBD1	TRBV9	TRBJ1-1	CASSGDRANTEAFF	TGTGCCAGCAGCGGAGACAGGGCGAACACTGAAGCTTTCTTT
few	TRBD1	TRBV5-5	TRBJ1-4	CASSLGQGANEKLFF	TGTGCCAGCAGCTTGGGACAGGGGGCTAATGAAAAACTGTTTTTT
-	-	TRBV11-2	TRBJ2-1	CASSSSLSNEQFF	TGTGCCAGCAGCTCCTCACTGAGCAATGAGCAGTTCTTC
-	TRBD1	TRBV30	TRBJ2-7	CAWKRGREQYF	TGTGCCTGGAAAAGGGGGCGCGAGCAGTACTTC
few	TRBD1	TRBV7-8	TRBJ1-4	CASSSGQGPRNEKLFF	TGTGCCAGCAGCTCGGGACAGGGGCCGCGTAATGAAAAACTGTTTTTT
-	-	TRBV6-5	TRBJ1-1	CASSYSRSGNTEAFF	TGTGCCAGCAGTTACTCGAGGAGTGGGAACACTGAAGCTTTCTTT
few	TRBD1	TRBV2	TRBJ1-4	CASGRGLGQGNEKLFF	TGTGCCAGCGGAAGAGGCCTCGGACAGGGGAATGAAAAACTGTTTTTT
-	TRBD1	TRBV5-6	TRBJ2-7	CASSRGTGGRYEQYF	TGTGCCAGCAGCCGCGGGACAGGGGGTCGCTACGAGCAGTACTTC
-	-	TRBV29-1	TRBJ2-7	CSVDPGGEQYF	TGCAGCGTTGATCCCGGAGGGGAGCAGTACTTC
-	TRBD1	TRBV4-1	TRBJ1-2	CASSQGQGVMYGYTF	TGCGCCAGCAGCCAAGGACAGGGGGTTATGTATGGCTACACCTTC
-	TRBD2	TRBV11-2	TRBJ2-3	CASSLSLADTDTQYF	TGTGCCAGCAGCTTGTCACTAGCGGACACAGATACGCAGTATTTT
-	TRBD1	TRBV7-2	TRBJ1-3	CASSPGQGYGNTIYF	TGTGCCAGCAGCCCGGGACAGGGCTATGGAAACACCATATATTTT
-	TRBD1	TRBV10-3	TRBJ1-1	CAISQDRVNTEAFF	TGTGCCATCAGCCAAGACAGGGTGAACACTGAAGCTTTCTTT
-	TRBD1	TRBV2	TRBJ1-1	CASKGQGRTEAFF	TGTGCCAGCAAAGGACAGGGGCGTACTGAAGCTTTCTTT
-	TRBD2	TRBV7-2	TRBJ2-3	CASSAGGYTDTQYF	TGTGCCAGCAGTGCGGGGGGGTACACAGATACGCAGTATTTT
-	TRBD2	TRBV5-8	TRBJ2-3	CASSLNLAGASTDTQYF	TGTGCCAGCAGCTTGAACCTAGCGGGGGCCTCCACAGATACGCAGTATTTT
-	-	TRBV28	TRBJ1-1	CASSWLPRGAEAFF	TGTGCCAGCAGCTGGCTCCCCCGCGGGGCTGAAGCTTTCTTT
-	-	TRBV7-8	TRBJ1-3	CATQPAGSSGNTIYF	TGTGCCACCCAACCGGCGGGAAGCTCTGGAAACACCATATATTTT
-	-	TRBV5-4	TRBJ1-1	CASSLYGRGATEAFF	TGTGCCAGCAGCTTGTACGGCAGGGGAGCCACTGAAGCTTTCTTT
few	-	TRBV2	TRBJ2-7	CASSVIEQGSYEQYF	TGTGCCAGCAGTGTGATAGAACAGGGTTCCTACGAGCAGTACTTC
few	-	TRBV7-9	TRBJ2-5	CASSLAGGWGETQYF	TGTGCCAGCAGCTTAGCAGGAGGTTGGGGAGAGACCCAGTACTTC
-	-	TRBV6-1	TRBJ1-1	CAGNRLENTEAFF	TGTGCCGGGAACAGGTTGGAGAACACTGAAGCTTTCTTT
-	-	TRBV5-6	TRBJ1-3	CASSPGQGLVNTIYF	TGTGCCAGCAGCCCCGGGCAGGGTCTAGTAAACACCATATATTTT
-	-	TRBV19	TRBJ1-5	CASTPTGSNQPQHF	TGTGCCAGTACCCCGACAGGTAGCAATCAGCCCCAGCATTTT
-	TRBD1	TRBV6-1	TRBJ1-5	CASSRGQDPQPQHF	TGTGCCAGCAGCAGAGGACAGGACCCTCAGCCCCAGCATTTT
-	-	TRBV14	TRBJ2-2	CASSPLWAIGELFF	TGTGCCAGCAGCCCCCTTTGGGCGATCGGGGAGCTGTTTTTT
few	-	TRBV27	TRBJ1-4	CASSLRQNEKLFF	TGTGCCAGCAGTTTACGACAGAATGAAAAACTGTTTTTT
few	-	TRBV6-1	TRBJ1-5	CASTPRSNQPQHF	TGTGCCAGCACCCCCCGTAGCAATCAGCCCCAGCATTTT
-	-	TRBV18	TRBJ1-1	CASSPGQTFTEAFF	TGTGCCAGCTCACCCGGACAGACCTTCACTGAAGCTTTCTTT
few	TRBD1	TRBV19	TRBJ2-1	CASSSTGAGGSYNEQFF	TGTGCCAGTAGTTCCACAGGGGCAGGGGGCTCCTACAATGAGCAGTTCTTC
-	-	TRBV10-1	TRBJ2-1	CASSVHRADEQFF	TGCGCCAGCAGTGTACACAGGGCCGATGAGCAGTTCTTC
-	TRBD1	TRBV7-8	TRBJ1-5	CASSLQGGSSDQPQHF	TGTGCCAGCAGCCTACAGGGGGGATCCTCGGATCAGCCCCAGCATTTT
-	TRBD1	TRBV4-1	TRBJ1-3	CASSLGQGGGNTIYF	TGCGCCAGCAGCCTCGGACAGGGAGGTGGAAACACCATATATTTT
-	TRBD1	TRBV29-1	TRBJ1-4	CSVRTGDEKLFF	TGCAGCGTAAGGACAGGGGATGAAAAACTGTTTTTT
once	-	TRBV7-8	TRBJ1-3	CASSLREPGGSGNTIYF	TGTGCCAGCAGCTTACGGGAACCGGGGGGCTCTGGAAACACCATATATTTT
once	-	TRBV7-9	TRBJ2-5	CASSPFLGGQETQYF	TGTGCCAGCAGCCCATTTCTGGGAGGCCAAGAGACCCAGTACTTC
-	TRBD1	TRBV6-1	TRBJ2-7	CASSWGQGAYEQYF	TGTGCCAGCAGCTGGGGGCAGGGGGCCTACGAGCAGTACTTC
-	-	TRBV10-1	TRBJ1-2	CASSGIRNGGYTF	TGCGCCAGCAGTGGAATCAGGAACGGTGGCTACACCTTC
-	-	TRBV4-1	TRBJ1-2	CASSSPRTGVYGYTF	TGCGCCAGCAGCTCACCTCGGACGGGGGTCTATGGCTACACCTTC
-	-	TRBV7-9	TRBJ1-4	CASSPSTGNEKLFF	TGTGCCAGCAGCCCTTCAACAGGAAATGAAAAACTGTTTTTT
-	TRBD1	TRBV18	TRBJ1-3	CASSPGQANTIYF	TGTGCCAGCTCGCCCGGACAGGCAAACACCATATATTTT